These 9 T cell receptor beta chains were all obtained from the same sample, sequenced in a study of identical twins. Each CDR3 protein is one row after TCRdb ran MiXCR on the 5' RACE reads. The repertoire holds under 450,000 distinct CDR3 sequences, with around 18% as singletons. The sequencing input was naive T cells sorted from blood. These receptors originate from a man aged 45-65 years in good health.

The J gene is TRBJ1-1, the V gene TRBV3-1; 8 nucleotides line up with TRBD1. Trimming at V came to 2 bases and at J to 0 bases, leaving 2 bases not matched to a gene. Germline V gene lookup returns CDR1 LGHDT and CDR2 YNNKEL (reference sequence). The CDR3 loop spans 15 amino acids. The CDR3: CASSQRTGLNTEAFF. CDR3 DNA sequence: TGTGCCAGCAGCCAACGGACAGGGTTGAACACTGAAGCTTTCTTT.

J is TRBJ1-3 and V is TRBV20-1; D is unclear. Germline CDR1 is DFQATT and CDR2 is SNEGSKA (reference sequence). V lost 6 bases and J lost 0, with 12 bases in between. The CDR3 extends over 14 amino acids. This CDR3 is CSARPSVSGNTIYF. In DNA form, the CDR3 reads TGCAGTGCCAGACCGTCAGTCTCTGGAAACACCATATATTTT.

This clonotype was recorded at least ten times. This chain joins TRBV20-1 and TRBJ2-1; D is unclear. The germline CDR1 and CDR2 sequences are DFQATT and SNEGSKA (reference sequence). V lost 0 bases and J lost 8, with 8 bases in between. The CDR3 totals 12 residues. The CDR3 sequence is CSARDQLHEQFF. Written as DNA, the CDR3 is TGCAGTGCTAGAGATCAACTACATGAGCAGTTCTTC.

This clonotype has just a few counts. This rearrangement joins TRBV7-9 to TRBJ2-3; D may match TRBD1 or TRBD2 (5 bases each). Germline V gene data show CDR1 as SEHNR and CDR2 as FQNEAQ (reference sequence). V was cut by 3 bases and J by 2 bases, with 9 bases left in between. This CDR3 has 14 amino acids. The CDR3: CASSFRDPTDTQYF. As DNA, the CDR3 is TGTGCCAGCAGCTTCCGGGACCCCACAGATACGCAGTATTTT.

The chain joins TRBV4-2 to TRBJ2-2; 7 positions match TRBD1. The CDR3 spans 14 residues. Germline trimming cut 1 base from V and 6 bases from J; bases unmatched to any gene: 2. The V gene's germline CDR1 is LGHNA and CDR2 YNFKEQ. The CDR3 coding sequence is TGTGCCAGCAGCCAAGGACAGGGCCCCGGGGAGCTGTTTTTT. This gives the protein CASSQGQGPGELFF.

The chain joins TRBV12-3 or TRBV12-4 to TRBJ1-3; D unclear. The ends were cut back, 5 bases at V and 0 bases at J, with 11 bases in the middle. The CDR3 contains 15 residues. In nucleotides, the CDR3 is TGTGCCAGCAGTCGTAGGCTGAGCTCTGGAAACACCATATATTTT. It is translated as CASSRRLSSGNTIYF.

The gene calls are TRBV29-1 and TRBJ2-7, with D tentatively TRBD1 (6 bases). The V gene lost 6 bases and the J gene lost 2 bases, with 14 bases spanning the gap. Germline CDR1 reads SQVTM; CDR2 reads ANQGSEA. The CDR3 runs 13 residues. The CDR3 spells CSVDSPHAYEQYF. The DNA of the CDR3 is TGCAGCGTGGACAGTCCCCACGCCTACGAGCAGTACTTC.

On this clonotype: This may stem from a read error, because a much larger clone lies one nucleotide away. CDR3 DNA sequence: TGCAGTGCTAGACCGACAGGGGTAGACACCGGGGAGCTGTTTTTT. Translation: CSARPTGVDTGELFF. The V and J genes are TRBV20-1 and TRBJ2-2; 8 positions agree with TRBD1. V shed 2 bases and J 3 bases; nucleotides not matched to a gene: 5. CDR1 is DFQATT and CDR2 is SNEGSKA in the germline V gene (reference sequence). There are 15 residues in the CDR3.

In its sample, this clonotype was seen many times. This sequence joins TRBV6-1 and TRBJ2-7, with D possibly called TRBD1 or TRBD2 (5 bases each). Germline lookup yields CDR1 MNHNS and CDR2 SASEGT. The CDR3 runs to 13 residues. V lost 6 bases and J 7 bases, leaving 16 bases between the germline ends. CDR3 in amino acids: CASSSDWGTEQYF. DNA for the CDR3: TGTGCCAGCAGCTCCGATTGGGGGACGGAGCAGTACTTC.